This is a list of T cell receptor beta chains from one sample in a study of blood T cells in healthy people across ages. TCRdb analysed the 5' RACE reads with MiXCR anew, one entry per CDR3 protein. The table records hundreds of thousands of distinct CDR3 sequences, around 30% of them present only once. Input material: blood. The receptors derive from a woman aged 80 or over in good health. Each CDR3 is given with its conserved first and last residue. The D gene is left open where the match is weak. Not all rows give a size; the values are once, few, many and, for expanded clones, a class.

V gene	J gene	D gene	clone size	CDR3 DNA	CDR3 protein
TRBV7-2	TRBJ1-1	-	-	TGTGCCAGCAGCTTAGAGATAGGTTACACTGAAGCTTTCTTT	CASSLEIGYTEAFF
TRBV6-1	TRBJ2-7	TRBD1	few	TGTGCCAGCCACGCCGGGACAGAAAAAGGCGAGCAGTACTTC	CASHAGTEKGEQYF
TRBV5-5	TRBJ1-5	-	-	TGTGCCAGCAGCCCATCCGGGACCCGTGGGTCGTCCCAGCATTTT	CASSPSGTRGSSQHF
TRBV7-2	TRBJ1-5	-	many	TGTGCCAGCAGCTCAATGGGCAATCAGCCCCAGCATTTT	CASSSMGNQPQHF
TRBV6-1	TRBJ2-4	TRBD1	many	TGTGCCAGCAGTAATCGGCTTCCCGGGACAGTTAACGCCAAAAACATTCAGTACTTC	CASSNRLPGTVNAKNIQYF
TRBV7-8	TRBJ2-5	-	-	TGTGCCAGCAGCTTATCAGTTCACGAGACCCAGTACTTC	CASSLSVHETQYF
TRBV5-1	TRBJ2-1	TRBD2	many	TGCGCCAGCAGCTTGGGGCTAGCGGGGTACAATGAGCAGTTCTTC	CASSLGLAGYNEQFF
TRBV7-2	TRBJ2-1	-	many	TGTGCCAGCAGCGGACGTCCGGGACCTCAGGGTGAGCAGTTCTTC	CASSGRPGPQGEQFF
TRBV20-1	TRBJ1-1	-	few	TGCAGTGCTAGAGGATTGGGTTCTGAAGCTTTCTTT	CSARGLGSEAFF
TRBV5-6	TRBJ2-7	-	-	TGTGCCAGCGCGGGGGGAATGACAGGGGGCTACGAGCAGTACTTC	CASAGGMTGGYEQYF
TRBV12-3/TRBV12-4	TRBJ2-1	TRBD2	-	TGTGCCAGCAGCCCCTCTCAGACTAGCGGGGGGTTCTCCTACAATGAGCAGTTCTTC	CASSPSQTSGGFSYNEQFF
TRBV30	TRBJ1-2	-	many	TGTGCCTGGAGGTTCACAGGAGTCTATGGCTACACCTTC	CAWRFTGVYGYTF
TRBV5-1	TRBJ2-3	-	many	TGCGCCAGCAGCTTGGATTTAGGGCAGGGAGATACGCAGTATTTT	CASSLDLGQGDTQYF
TRBV12-3/TRBV12-4	TRBJ2-3	TRBD2	many	TGTGCCAGCAGTTTGCCTAGCGGACGCACAGATACGCAGTATTTT	CASSLPSGRTDTQYF
TRBV28	TRBJ1-5	TRBD1	-	TGTGCCAGCAGTTTTAGGGGGCGATGGAATCAGCCCCAGCATTTT	CASSFRGRWNQPQHF
TRBV20-1	TRBJ2-2	-	-	TGCAGTGTTTCGTCCATACAGGGCCTGAACACCGGGGAGCTGTTTTTT	CSVSSIQGLNTGELFF
TRBV6-1	TRBJ2-1	TRBD2	-	TGTGCCAGCAGTGAAGCTTGGTCTAGCGGGGGGGGCCGGAACAATGAGCAGTTCTTC	CASSEAWSSGGGRNNEQFF
TRBV6-6	TRBJ2-1	-	many	TGTGCCAGCAAAGGTACGGGGGGCCGGAATGAGCAGTTCTTC	CASKGTGGRNEQFF
TRBV27	TRBJ2-7	-	many	TGTGCCAGCAGTCAGGGGAGAGGGATAGTTTACGAGCAGTACTTC	CASSQGRGIVYEQYF
TRBV11-2	TRBJ2-3	-	many	TGTGCCAGCACCACTCGGGGACGCCGATCAGATACGCAGTATTTT	CASTTRGRRSDTQYF
TRBV7-2	TRBJ2-5	TRBD1	many	TGTGCCAGCAGCTTTAAGGGACAGGGTCGGGAGACCCAGTACTTC	CASSFKGQGRETQYF
TRBV5-1	TRBJ2-6	TRBD1	many	TGCGCCAGCAGCCACAACAGGGGGCGACTTCGCTCTGGGGCCAACGTCCTGACTTTC	CASSHNRGRLRSGANVLTF
TRBV5-1	TRBJ2-1	-	-	TGCGCCGGCAGCTTGAGCTCGGCTATTGGGTACAATGAGCAGTTCTTC	CAGSLSSAIGYNEQFF
TRBV5-1	TRBJ1-5	TRBD1	few	TGCGCCAGTTCCTTGGCCGGGACAGGGGGCAATCAGCCCCAGCATTTT	CASSLAGTGGNQPQHF
TRBV9	TRBJ1-5	-	many	TGTGCCAGCGGGGGGGTTTCTCAGCCCCAGCATTTT	CASGGVSQPQHF
TRBV7-2	TRBJ2-5	-	many	TGTGCCAGCAGCCTGTTAGGGCGGGTGGAGACCCAGTACTTC	CASSLLGRVETQYF
TRBV9	TRBJ1-2	-	many	TGTGCCAGCAGCGTAGTCGGGACTTCTGGTGGCTACACCTTC	CASSVVGTSGGYTF
TRBV20-1	TRBJ1-5	-	many	TGCAGTGCTCCCCCCCGGGGACTCTCGTGGCCCCAGCATTTT	CSAPPRGLSWPQHF
TRBV6-2/TRBV6-3	TRBJ2-3	TRBD1	-	TGTGCCAACCACAGGGGCCTAATGGACTATACGCAGTATTTT	CANHRGLMDYTQYF
TRBV2	TRBJ1-2	-	many	TGTGCCAGCAACCTACAGGATCTCTATGGCTACACCTTC	CASNLQDLYGYTF
TRBV7-2	TRBJ2-7	-	many	TGTGCCAGCAGCCTAATGGGACAACCTAGCTCCTACGAGCAGTACTTC	CASSLMGQPSSYEQYF
TRBV4-1	TRBJ2-7	-	many	TGCGCCAGCAGCCAAGAGATACAGGGATACGAGCAGTACTTC	CASSQEIQGYEQYF
TRBV6-5	TRBJ1-6	-	-	TGTGCCAGCAGTTACTTTGGGTTCCGGGGGAGACGACCCGGGGCTTCACCCCTCCACTTT	CASSYFGFRGRRPGASPLHF
TRBV11-3	TRBJ2-5	-	-	TGTGCCAGCAGCGAGGGACCCCCCCCCGGGTACCAAGAGACCCAGTACTTC	CASSEGPPPGYQETQYF
TRBV6-1	TRBJ2-6	TRBD1	-	TGTGCCAGCATCGACAGGGGGTTGAGCTCTGGGGCCAACGTCCTGACTTTC	CASIDRGLSSGANVLTF
TRBV12-3/TRBV12-4	TRBJ2-1	-	-	TGTGCCAGCAGTTCCATAACTAGGACCACCCTGGGTGAGCAGTTCTTC	CASSSITRTTLGEQFF
TRBV14	TRBJ2-5	-	-	TGTGCCAGCAGCCAGGGACTCTCGGAGACCCAGTACTTC	CASSQGLSETQYF
TRBV19	TRBJ1-2	TRBD1	-	TGTGCCAGTAGTCCCTTGAGAGGGGACAGCCGACTGGTATATGGCTACACCTTC	CASSPLRGDSRLVYGYTF
TRBV9	TRBJ1-1	TRBD1	many	TGTGCCAGCAGCCCTAGGGGGCTTCTGAACACTGAAGCTTTCTTT	CASSPRGLLNTEAFF
TRBV7-2	TRBJ1-2	-	many	TGTGCCAGCAGCTCATTGAGGCCCTACTATGGCTACACCTTC	CASSSLRPYYGYTF
TRBV4-2	TRBJ1-2	-	many	TGTGCCAGCAGCCAAGCGAGGTGGGAGGGCGCTTCATCACCTAACTATGGCTACACCTTC	CASSQARWEGASSPNYGYTF
TRBV6-1	TRBJ1-2	TRBD1	-	TGTGCCAGCACCGCGGGACAGGGAAGATCCAACTATGGCTACACCTTC	CASTAGQGRSNYGYTF
TRBV6-6	TRBJ1-1	-	-	TGTGCCAGCAGTTACCGGCAGGTGAACACTGAAGCTTTCTTT	CASSYRQVNTEAFF
TRBV29-1	TRBJ2-5	-	many	TGCAGCTTCAGGCCCCCCGGTAGGGAGACCCAGTACTTC	CSFRPPGRETQYF
TRBV3-1	TRBJ1-1	-	-	TGTGCCAGCAGCCCGGGCTTTAATTCCATGAACACTGAAGCTTTCTTT	CASSPGFNSMNTEAFF
TRBV25-1	TRBJ2-1	TRBD2	many	TGTGCCAGCAGTGTAAGGCGGCTAGCGGCCTTGGATGAGCAGTTCTTC	CASSVRRLAALDEQFF
TRBV5-6	TRBJ2-7	-	many	TGTGCCAGCAGCCCTGCGGGACAGCGGTACGAGCAGTACTTC	CASSPAGQRYEQYF
TRBV12-3/TRBV12-4	TRBJ2-7	-	few	TGTGCCAGCAGTCCGGACTACCTAGGCGAGCAGTACTTC	CASSPDYLGEQYF
TRBV6-1	TRBJ2-5	-	-	TGTGCCAACAGTGAACTCCTACGCTACGAACAGTACTTC	CANSELLRYEQYF
TRBV10-3	TRBJ2-1	TRBD2	many	TGTGCCATCAGGGATACCGGGACTAGCGGCTACAATGAGCAGTTCTTC	CAIRDTGTSGYNEQFF
TRBV6-5	TRBJ2-7	-	many	TGTGCCAGCAGTTCCTTCGTGGTCAGGGGACCCTACGAGCAGTACTTC	CASSSFVVRGPYEQYF